Presented here are 27 T cell receptor beta chains from one specimen sequenced in a study of cytomegalovirus exposure and HLA in healthy donors. Both 60 Vbeta primers and 13 Jbeta primers went into the PCR. Libraries were prepared by immunoSEQ multiplex PCR; TCRdb keeps only in-frame clonotypes and omits some of them. The data show 150,000 to 200,000 clones, with roughly 80% seen just once and roughly 8.2% held by the top ten. Sequenced sample: PBMCs. All receptors derive from a woman aged 40 to 50 in good health and CMV-seropositive.

The sample holds one count of this clone. The chain has TRBV19 and TRBJ2-5; 10 bases map to TRBD1. Germline trimming cut 4 bases from V and 4 bases from J; bases unmatched to any gene: 6. The V gene's germline CDR1 is LNHDA and CDR2 SQIVND (reference sequence). The CDR3 is 15 amino acids. This CDR3 reads CASSTRRQGAETQYF. DNA for the CDR3: TGTGCCAGTAGTACCCGAAGACAGGGGGCAGAGACCCAGTACTTC. The whole variable domain, remainder taken from reference TRBV19 and TRBJ2-5, is DGGITQSPKYLFRKEGQNVTLSCEQNLNHDAMYWYRQDPGQGLRLIYYSQIVNDFQKGDIAEGYSVSREKKESFPLTVTSAQKNPTAFYLCASSTRRQGAETQYFGPGTRLLVL.

This chain uses TRBV12-5 with TRBJ2-1; the match to TRBD1 covers 7 bases. The junction had 15 bases not matched to a gene; V was cut back by 7 bases and J by 9 bases. The CDR3 runs to 15 residues. Germline V lookup: CDR1 LGHNT, CDR2 FRNRAP. The CDR3, as DNA: TGTGCTAGTGCCCCCGACAGGGCCCAAAGGAGTGAGCAGTTCTTC. This translates into CASAPDRAQRSEQFF.

Worth noting for this clone: Without the conserved terminal phenylalanine or tryptophan, this CDR3 likely stems from a read error. The rearrangement joins TRBV13 to TRBJ1-2, with D possibly matching TRBD1 (6 bases). The CDR3 is 18 residues long. CDR1 and CDR2 (germline): PRHDT, FYEKMQ (reference sequence). Trimming cost V 4 bases and J 2 bases, with 23 bases left between them. The CDR3 protein is CASSSSNPTTGVNYGYTL. CDR3 sequence (DNA): TGTGCCAGCAGCTCCTCCAATCCAACGACAGGTGTAAACTATGGCTACACCCTC.

The chain joins TRBV27 to TRBJ1-2; the match to TRBD1 covers 7 bases. The CDR3 length is 14 residues. V lost 5 bases, J lost 3 bases, and 6 bases stayed unmatched. Germline CDR1 and CDR2: MNHEY and SMNVEV (reference sequence). CDR3 loop: CASSRQGYDYGYTF. For the CDR3, the DNA is TGTGCCAGCAGTCGACAGGGATATGACTATGGCTACACCTTC.

CDR3 residues: CASSYGQRAYEQYF. CDR3 nucleotides: TGTGCCAGCAGCTATGGACAGAGAGCCTACGAGCAGTACTTC. The gene calls are TRBV28 and TRBJ2-7; perhaps TRBD1 as D (6 bases). V gave up 6 bases and J gave up 2 bases, with 14 bases separating them. The CDR3 has 14 residues. Germline-derived CDR1 and CDR2 are MDHEN and SYDVKM. The entire variable domain, with the rest obtained from reference TRBV28 and TRBJ2-7, is as follows: DVKVTQSSRYLVKRTGEKVFLECVQDMDHENMFWYRQDPGLGLRLIYFSYDVKMKEKGDIPEGYSVSREKKERFSLILESASTNQTSMYLCASSYGQRAYEQYFGPGTRLTVT.

The V call is TRBV2, the J call TRBJ2-2, with D possibly matching TRBD2 (6 bases). Germline CDR1 SNHLY, CDR2 FYNNEI. V shed 5 bases and J shed 2 bases, with 12 bases lying between them. This CDR3 is 15 amino acids long. The CDR3 reads CASSRDSANTGELFF. CDR3 nucleotide sequence: TGTGCCAGCAGTCGGGACTCGGCAAACACCGGGGAGCTGTTTTTT. Using reference TRBV2 and TRBJ2-2 for the parts outside the CDR3, the full variable domain is EPEVTQTPSHQVTQMGQEVILRCVPISNHLYFYWYRQILGQKVEFLVSFYNNEISEKSEIFDDQFSVERPDGSNFTLKIRSTKLEDSAMYFCASSRDSANTGELFFGEGSRLTVL.

The CDR3 DNA reads as TGTGCCAGCAGCTTGGGAGGACAGGGGGCGAACCAGCCCCAGCATTTT. This codes for CASSLGGQGANQPQHF. The chain couples TRBV5-4 to TRBJ1-5; 11 nucleotides agree with TRBD1. Germline values: CDR1 SGHNT, CDR2 YYREEE (reference sequence). V shed 0 bases, J shed 7 bases, and the junction held 6 bases outside the gene matches. The CDR3 covers 16 residues.

J is TRBJ1-1 and V is TRBV4-3, with D maybe TRBD1 (6 bases). V was pared by 1 base and J by 8 bases, with 17 bases between. CDR1 is LGHNA and CDR2 is YSLEER in the germline V gene. The CDR3 spans 15 residues. The CDR3 DNA reads TGCGCCAGCAGCCAAGCCTCCACAGGGACGGCCGAAGCTTTCTTT. Protein product: CASSQASTGTAEAFF.

The chain combines TRBV29-1 with TRBJ2-7; 11 bases are shared with TRBD2. Germline V gene data show CDR1 as SQVTM and CDR2 as ANQGSEA. CDR3 length: 15 amino acids. Trimming took 7 bases from V and 9 from J; bases not matched to a gene: 17. CDR3 sequence reads: CSGSTSGSGLPLQYF. The CDR3 region has the DNA TGCAGCGGATCAACTAGCGGGAGCGGTCTTCCGCTGCAGTACTTC.

The chain has TRBV7-9 and TRBJ1-5; a possible D gene is TRBD1 (5 bases). V dropped 3 bases and J dropped 3 bases, with 9 bases sitting between them. The CDR3 length is 14 residues. CDR1 and CDR2 (germline): SEHNR, FQNEAQ (reference sequence). This CDR3 reads CASSFGGNNQPQHF. CDR3 sequence (DNA): TGTGCCAGCAGCTTTGGGGGGAACAATCAGCCCCAGCATTTT.

The V gene is TRBV21-1, the J gene TRBJ1-2. TRBV21-1 is a pseudogene segment. There are 17 residues in the CDR3. CDR3 DNA sequence: TGTGCCAGCAGCAAAGTAGGACTGGCGGCCCCCAACTATGGCTACACCTTC. It specifies CASSKVGLAAPNYGYTF.

This clone was seen only a few times. This chain links TRBV28 with TRBJ2-7; D call uncertain. The CDR3 is 15 amino acids. Germline V lookup: CDR1 MDHEN, CDR2 SYDVKM. Trimming removed 7 bases at V and 0 bases at J, with 16 bases between. CDR3 region: CASNYHNPSSYEQYF. CDR3 nucleotide sequence: TGTGCCAGCAATTATCACAATCCTTCCTCCTACGAGCAGTACTTC. The whole variable domain, filled in from reference TRBV28 and TRBJ2-7, reads DVKVTQSSRYLVKRTGEKVFLECVQDMDHENMFWYRQDPGLGLRLIYFSYDVKMKEKGDIPEGYSVSREKKERFSLILESASTNQTSMYLCASNYHNPSSYEQYFGPGTRLTVT.

This rearrangement joins TRBV19 to TRBJ1-1, with D possibly matching TRBD1 (6 bases). The V gene lost 5 bases and the J gene lost 5 bases, with 15 bases spanning the gap. Germline V gives CDR1 LNHDA, CDR2 SQIVND (reference sequence). The CDR3 contains 14 residues. The CDR3 here is CASSPGGGWTEAFF. The CDR3 coding sequence is TGTGCCAGTAGTCCTGGGGGCGGATGGACTGAAGCTTTCTTT.

The chain is built from TRBV27 and TRBJ2-3; 9 bases are shared with TRBD1. V dropped 2 bases and J dropped 2; count of bases not matched to a gene: 8. The CDR3 has 17 residues. Germline CDR1 reads MNHEY; CDR2 reads SMNVEV (reference sequence). CDR3 region: CASSLRRTGVATDTQYF. The DNA of the CDR3 is TGTGCCAGCAGTTTACGTCGGACAGGGGTCGCCACAGATACGCAGTATTTT.

This chain joins TRBV6-1 and TRBJ2-7; tentative D call: TRBD1 (5 bases). Per the germline V gene, CDR1 is MNHNS and CDR2 is SASEGT. The CDR3 consists of 14 residues. Trimming shortened V by 3 bases and J by 2 bases, and 11 bases separated the two germline ends. In nucleotides, the CDR3 is TGTGCCAGCAGTGACAGGGCCCCCCCCTACGAGCAGTACTTC. Encoded protein: CASSDRAPPYEQYF.

The chain couples TRBV15 to TRBJ2-7; weak D call: TRBD2 (7 bases). In germline, CDR1 is LNHNV, CDR2 YYDKDF (reference sequence). The V end lost 5 bases, the J end lost 6 bases, and 17 bases lay between the germline ends. CDR3 length equals 14 residues. The CDR3 DNA is TGTGCCACCAGCCGAGGGGGGAGGGTCCCCGAGCAGTACTTC. It is translated as CATSRGGRVPEQYF. The full variable domain, with the rest looked up from reference TRBV15 and TRBJ2-7, is DAMVIQNPRYQVTQFGKPVTLSCSQTLNHNVMYWYQQKSSQAPKLLFHYYDKDFNNEADTPDNFQSRRPNTSFCFLDIRSPGLGDTAMYLCATSRGGRVPEQYFGPGTRLTVT.

This sequence joins TRBV5-1 and TRBJ1-5; D is unclear. Germline V gives CDR1 SGHRS, CDR2 YFSETQ. V gave up 1 base and J gave up 0 bases, with 8 bases separating them. The CDR3 is 15 amino acids. This CDR3 reads CASSLLEGSNQPQHF. The CDR3 nucleotides are TGCGCCAGCAGCTTGTTAGAGGGTAGCAATCAGCCCCAGCATTTT.

This clone has a handful of counts. V gene TRBV7-6 combines with J gene TRBJ2-2, with 9 positions matching TRBD1. Germline CDR1 SGHVS, CDR2 FNYEAQ. Trimming took 7 bases from V and 5 from J; bases not matched to a gene: 5. CDR3 length: 14 amino acids. CDR3 nucleotides: TGTGCCAGCAAGGGACAGGGTTTTACCGGGGAGCTGTTTTTT. Translating it yields CASKGQGFTGELFF. The entire variable domain, with the rest obtained from reference TRBV7-6 and TRBJ2-2, is as follows: GAGVSQSPRYKVTKRGQDVALRCDPISGHVSLYWYRQALGQGPEFLTYFNYEAQQDKSGLPNDRFSAERPEGSISTLTIQRTEQRDSAMYRCASKGQGFTGELFFGEGSRLTVL.

This chain connects TRBV7-2 to TRBJ1-2; the match to TRBD1 covers 7 bases. V lost 4 bases, J lost 4 bases, and 9 bases stayed unmatched. The CDR3 covers 15 residues. Looked up from germline, CDR1 is SGHTA and CDR2 is FQGNSA. The CDR3 DNA sequence: TGTGCCAGCAGCTCCACCCCGACAGGGCCCTATGGCTACACCTTC. As protein: CASSSTPTGPYGYTF.

The chain carries TRBV7-2 and TRBJ2-1; 10 nucleotides align to TRBD2. CDR3 length equals 16 residues. V lost 5 bases and J lost 0; bases outside the gene matches: 4. Looked up from germline, CDR1 is SGHTA and CDR2 is FQGNSA. CDR3 bases: TGTGCCAGCAGCCCCCGACTAGCGGGCTCCTACAATGAGCAGTTCTTC. Its translation: CASSPRLAGSYNEQFF.

The chain combines TRBV7-9 with TRBJ2-7, with a weak D call TRBD2 (6 bases). In germline, CDR1 is SEHNR, CDR2 FQNEAQ (reference sequence). V lost 4 bases and J lost 6, with 13 bases in between. This CDR3 has 13 amino acids. The CDR3 nucleotides read TGTGCCAGCAGCTACGCGGGGCTGGCCGAGCAGTACTTC. This translates into CASSYAGLAEQYF.

The chain employs TRBV7-6 and TRBJ1-5; TRBD1 matches at 8 bases. Germline values: CDR1 SGHVS, CDR2 FNYEAQ. CDR3 size: 14 residues. V was pared by 5 bases and J by 6 bases, with 6 bases of the junction left unmatched. CDR3 amino acids: CASSPTGGGQPQHF. In nucleotides, the CDR3 is TGTGCCAGCAGCCCCACAGGGGGAGGTCAGCCCCAGCATTTT.

The rearrangement links TRBV28 to TRBJ2-6, with a tentative D call TRBD1 (5 bases). V was trimmed by 5 bases and J by 2 bases, leaving 10 bases between them. CDR1 is MDHEN and CDR2 is SYDVKM in the germline V gene. This CDR3 contains 15 residues. CDR3 in amino acids: CASSETGPGANVLTF. The CDR3 coding sequence is TGTGCCAGCAGTGAAACAGGACCTGGGGCCAACGTCCTGACTTTC.

The chain is built from TRBV30 and TRBJ1-2; D possibly corresponds to TRBD1 (5 bases). Germline-derived CDR1 and CDR2 are GTSNPN and SVGIG (reference sequence). CDR3 length: 16 residues. The V and J ends lost 2 bases and 3 bases respectively, with 19 bases between them. The CDR3 sequence is CAWSLRVGGPYYGYTF. CDR3 in DNA: TGTGCCTGGAGTCTACGCGTCGGGGGTCCGTACTATGGCTACACCTTC.

The count of this clone is one. The V call is TRBV7-2, the J call TRBJ1-2; tentative D call: TRBD1 (5 bases). Germline lookup yields CDR1 SGHTA and CDR2 FQGNSA. The CDR3 runs 14 residues. The V and J ends lost 4 bases and 8 bases respectively, with 17 bases between them. The chain's CDR3 is CASSSTGDARGYTF. As DNA, the CDR3 is TGTGCCAGCAGCTCCACAGGTGACGCGAGGGGCTACACCTTC. Variable domain in full (rest from reference TRBV7-2 and TRBJ1-2): GAGVSQSPSNKVTEKGKDVELRCDPISGHTALYWYRQSLGQGLEFLIYFQGNSAPDKSGLPSDRFSAERTGGSVSTLTIQRTQQEDSAVYLCASSSTGDARGYTFGSGTRLTVV.

This clone was counted once. The genes are TRBV5-5 and TRBJ2-1; TRBD2 might be the D (7 bases). V was trimmed by 3 bases and J by 7 bases, leaving 17 bases between them. In germline, CDR1 is SGHKS, CDR2 YYEKEE (reference sequence). This CDR3 region has 15 residues. The CDR3: CASSSGGGGVNEQFF. In DNA, the CDR3 is TGTGCCAGCAGCTCGGGGGGAGGGGGGGTGAATGAGCAGTTCTTC.

V gene TRBV6-5 combines with J gene TRBJ2-7; 9 positions match TRBD2. V dropped 4 bases and J dropped 2; count of bases not matched to a gene: 6. Per germline, CDR1 MNHEY and CDR2 SVGAGI. The CDR3 length is 15 residues. The CDR3 reads CASSSLGGRAYEQYF. DNA of the CDR3: TGTGCCAGCAGTTCCTTGGGCGGGAGGGCCTACGAGCAGTACTTC.